This T cell receptor beta chain comes out of a study of human T cells and chemical hapten exposure. General study findings and limits: TCRs above 1 in 1000 frequency stayed constant with DPC sensitization.

V was pared by 5 bases and J by 5 bases, with 21 bases between. Germline V gene lookup returns CDR1 MGHRA and CDR2 YSYEKL. The CDR3 runs to 16 residues. The time point was: healthy volunteer bleed at 2 weeks. The authors extracted total RNA from unfractionated whole blood. This clonotype was counted at least ten times. Its specificity is not known. Single cDNA molecules in the library carried unique molecular identifiers attached during preparation. The authors' processing: Across samples, TCR counts had a median of about 88,000 and ranged from about 23,224 to 690,600. TCRdb processed the RACE reads anew with MiXCR; each CDR3 protein has one entry. None of the V and J calls come from the authors' own analysis; TCRdb made them. The table has about 31,000 distinct CDR3 sequences, about 7% seen once; the top ten hold 8% to 10%.

The TCR sequence derives from a human donor in good health. Some clones in this sample may be carry-over from other donors' samples. Sample: whole blood. The chain employs TRBV4-1 and TRBJ1-1; possibly TRBD1 for D (5 bases). The CDR3 sequence is CASSSRGVRAETEAFF. Here the CDR3 DNA reads TGCGCCAGCAGCTCACGAGGGGTCAGGGCGGAGACTGAAGCTTTCTTT.